This T cell receptor (beta chain) was identified in a study of cytomegalovirus exposure and HLA in healthy donors (dated by TCRdb to 2016 to 2017). Broadly, across the study: An earlier analysis of 587 of the donors reported about 300 Gb of sequence data and 95 million to 130 million unique TCR beta sequences obtained from 150 million to 200 million T cells. Of the roughly 430 genotyped donors, approximately 83% fell in the genetic ancestry cluster associated with self-reported Caucasian donors. The study aimed to test whether cataloging public T cell receptors could reveal signatures of past pathogen exposure. The number of typed donors differed by locus: 629-630 for A, B, C, DRB1 and DQB1; some 540 for DQA1; roughly 600 for DPA1; and around 470 for DPB1. In a later analysis, previously published TCR beta repertoires from about 670 donors were re-analyzed and high-resolution HLA genotyping was added so that TCR occurrence patterns could be studied. A later genetic analysis used genome-wide SNP genotypes for about 65% of the roughly 670 donors, treating that subset as a discovery cohort. Across 398 genotyped donors of the cohort, an average of about 240,000 unique TCR beta nucleotide sequences per donor were sequenced, and around 20% of those sequences were non-productive. Donor age, sex, ethnicity and CMV serostatus were compiled together with the repertoire data. The study profiled the T cell repertoires of some 610 subjects by immunosequencing and related them to cytomegalovirus serostatus. Rather than drawing on any new phenotypic data, the later analysis identified candidate immune exposures from TCR beta sequences and the way those sequences occurred across donors. Besides the first cohort of around 670 subjects, a separate validation cohort made up of roughly 130 different subjects was used. Every repertoire in the discovery cohort had been generated on one and the same sequencing platform. Roughly five DR-DQ haplotypes were treated as single units for association and clustering because of strong linkage in the cohort. HLA typing covered class I and class II loci at four-digit resolution. Approximately 310 gigabases of sequencing data and approximately 84 million unique TCR sequences were included in an early release covering several hundred HLA-typed donors. An earlier analysis of a few hundred of the donors applied high-throughput TCR beta sequencing to assess whether each TCR beta V gene segment acted as functional or pseudogenic. To predict cytomegalovirus infection status, the study brought together high-throughput TCR immunosequencing, statistical association of individual TCRs with disease status, and machine learning.

The receptor library was made with the immunoSEQ multiplex PCR assay. A mixture of 60 forward primers for TCR Vbeta segments and 13 reverse primers for TCR Jbeta segments was used in the multiplex PCR. The CDR3 region of rearranged TCR beta genes was amplified from genomic DNA with a multiplex PCR assay. On the Illumina HiSeq System, the amplified TCR beta libraries were sequenced as 87-base-pair reads. In the paper's pipeline: Across the 666 repertoires, a later analysis counted tens of millions of unique TCR beta chains, roughly 11 million of which were shared by at least two donors. Raw reads were error-corrected and collapsed into unique sequences with a nearest-neighbor algorithm that merged closely related sequences to remove PCR and sequencing errors. CDR3 sequences were aligned to IMGT reference sequences to assign V, D and J gene segments. For a sequence to be retained, a match of at least six nucleotides was required to both a V gene segment and a J gene segment. A rearrangement was called productive if the CDR3 had no stop codons and remained in frame with V and J, and every other rearrangement was called non-productive. CDR3 was defined according to IMGT convention as the region running from the second conserved V-encoded cysteine to the conserved J-encoded phenylalanine. Sequences without an unambiguous match to a single V gene segment were excluded from the earlier analysis of several hundred of the donors. An earlier analysis of fewer than 750 of the donors called V segments functional above 56.7% productive rearrangements and segregating when the between-donor standard deviation exceeded 5%. To diagnose cytomegalovirus status from the catalog of TCR beta chain sequences, a statistical classification framework was built. A later analysis assigned V and J genes by comparing TCR nucleotide sequences with IMGT/GENE-DB human TR gene sequences. The TCRdist pipeline was used in a later analysis to assign CDR3 sequences and most-parsimonious VDJ recombination scenarios. In a later analysis, each TCR beta chain was defined by its CDR3 amino acid sequence together with its V-gene family, and reads without a unique V-gene family were excluded. A later analysis removed 550 to 650 highly shared, low-generation-probability nucleotide sequences to deal with suspected cross-contamination and a sequencing artifact. In a later analysis, a clonal expansion index for each public chain was calculated from normalized within-repertoire ranks of inferred template counts. In a later analysis, generation probabilities were computed using a VDJ recombination model fitted to out-of-frame rearrangements, and the results were checked against IGoR. A later analysis scored TCR-TCR, TCR-HLA and TCR-CMV co-occurrence with hypergeometric tests, applying a repertoire-size bias correction to TCR pairs. A later analysis estimated false discovery rates by permuting HLA or CMV assignments 20 times. In a later analysis, co-occurring TCRs were grouped using DBSCAN, with TCRdist sequence similarity added in when clustering inside HLA-allele-positive subsets. For co-occurrence clustering, repertoires with fewer than 30,000 or more than 120,000 public chains were excluded, along with a handful of repertoires with anomalous nucleotide sharing. What TCRdb holds here is the immuneACCESS table cut down to in-frame rearrangements. Part of the clones is not present; checked against another copy, under half of the missing clones reflect an unresolved V gene, and the others are unexplained. V and J calls and clone size are given by that table; D and trimming were obtained from the DNA. The sample table lists 150,000 to 200,000 clones, almost 80% of them with a count of one. About 1.3% of the sample is taken by the ten largest.

The germline V gene (reference sequence) provides CDR1 SEHNR and CDR2 FQNEAQ. From the cysteine through the phenylalanine, the CDR3 covers 13 amino acids. Only the CDR3 region is kept as DNA, spanning 39 bases read in frame from base 1. The V and J ends are trimmed by 6 bases and 1 base, leaving 9 bases between them. Turning to this clone: Its cognate antigen has yet to be identified. No base quality information exists; no much larger clone differs at one position.

General study outcomes and caveats: According to a later analysis, most CMV-associated TCR beta chains appeared to be HLA-restricted, and the HLA associations seemed to be driven largely by CMV exposure. Across donors, most TCR sequences were observed very rarely, whereas some public TCRs were present in many individuals. Seventeen rarely observed V segments, including chromosome 9 orphons, were excluded from the earlier analysis of just under 600 of the donors because counts were too low. Roughly uniform sequencing depth across donors was assumed in presence/absence analyses, although this assumption may not hold. In an earlier analysis of around 500 of the donors, most TCR beta V segments appeared in productive rearrangements about 87% or about 30% of the time, broadly matching IMGT annotations. A later genetic analysis associated a missense DCLRE1C variant with V-gene and J-gene trimming of TCR beta chains, and an independent cohort replicated the association. CMV serostatus was the only immune exposure information available for the cohort. In the study, about 150 TCR beta chains were listed as associated with cytomegalovirus. A further reported finding was that TCR beta sequences accurately predicted the HLA-A and HLA-B alleles for most subjects in the first cohort. In a later analysis, the rate of TCR association differed among HLA loci, with DRB1 alleles having the most associated TCRs and HLA-C alleles having the fewest. When HLA alleles, especially DR and DQ, strongly co-occurred, attributing TCR associations to individual alleles was difficult. Because some donors lacked HLA typing at each locus, the association tests relied only on the typed subset. According to a later genetic analysis, donors in an Asian-associated ancestry cluster had fewer N-insertions in productive TCRs than the roughly 660-donor mean. At a false discovery rate of 0.05, a later analysis linked around 17,000 TCR beta sequences to specific HLA alleles. In vitro tests confirmed that a few of the cytomegalovirus-associated TCR beta chains recognize cytomegalovirus antigens. The classifier was reported to diagnose cytomegalovirus status with high specificity and sensitivity in both the original and validation cohorts. In a later analysis, HLA-associated TCR beta chains showed more clonal expansion and lower generation probabilities than non-associated chains that were equally common. Linkage disequilibrium might explain the correlated functional status among segregating V segments, but an unknown experimental factor could not be excluded. A group of highly shared sequence variants was considered likely to be a technical artifact of the sequencing pipeline. Only TCR beta chains were sequenced in this cohort, and the absence of alpha or paired-chain data limited detectable features. The authors suggested that the approach could potentially be extended to other disease states and immunological phenotypes. Some IMGT-functional V segments, including TRBV6-2 and TRBV6-3, could not be told apart with the 87-base-pair reads, so those segments were excluded. A later analysis reported that several top co-occurrence clusters appeared linked to parvovirus B19, influenza, CMV and Epstein-Barr virus.

The cohort was made up of around 720 healthy bone marrow donors. All cohort members were sampled while nominally healthy, although unrecorded immune exposures were likely present. The donor was CMV seronegative and was included in the group of a few hundred seronegative cohort members. A peripheral blood sample was provided by each donor, and peripheral blood mononuclear cells were used for TCR beta sequencing. Genomic DNA extraction from the blood cell samples was performed with the Qiagen DNeasy Blood Extraction Kit. The chain was built from TRBV7-9 and TRBJ1-1; TRBD1 is perhaps the D gene, given 5 matching bases. This TCR derives from a woman in her 50s in good health and CMV-seronegative. Sequenced sample: PBMCs. This receptor has the CDR3 CASRGQANTEAFF. The bases are TGTGCCAGCAGGGGGCAGGCGAACACTGAAGCTTTCTTT.